The next 15 T cell receptor beta chains were all read from a single sample in a study of T-cell memory formation after mild COVID-19. MiXCR, applied by TCRdb to the 5' RACE reads, yields one record per CDR3 protein. The sample records 150,000 to 200,000 distinct CDR3 sequences, roughly 14% being singletons. Sample: PBMCs or a T cell subset sorted from them (not recorded which). These receptors were taken from an adult woman who had mild COVID-19 (a few samples of this study predate the infection). Cell type and time point are not known.

The chain employs TRBV12-3 or TRBV12-4 and TRBJ1-5, with D perhaps TRBD1 (5 bases). V shed 5 bases and J shed 4 bases, with 6 bases lying between them. The CDR3 is 12 residues long. The chain's CDR3 is CASSKGNQPQHF. DNA of the CDR3: TGTGCCAGCAGTAAGGGGAATCAGCCCCAGCATTTT.

This clonotype was detected only a few times. The chain links TRBV10-2 to TRBJ2-1, with TRBD1 as a possible D gene (6 bases). Deletions cut 5 bases from V and 8 bases from J, with 16 bases between. CDR1 is WSHSY, CDR2 SAAADI, per germline. The CDR3 is 14 residues long. In nucleotides, the CDR3 is TGCGCCAGCAGTCGGCAGGGGAGTATCGATGAGCAGTTCTTC. Its translation: CASSRQGSIDEQFF.

This clonotype occurred a few times. The rearrangement links TRBV27 to TRBJ1-2; tentative D call: TRBD1 (5 bases). The CDR3 has 12 amino acids. The V gene's germline CDR1 is MNHEY and CDR2 SMNVEV (reference sequence). Trimming removed 3 bases from V and 8 bases from J, with 10 bases in between. CDR3: CASSLRGDGYTF. In DNA, the CDR3 is TGTGCCAGCAGTTTGCGAGGGGACGGCTACACCTTC.

This clonotype was observed a few times. This chain uses TRBV20-1 with TRBJ1-2; D is uncertain. In germline, CDR1 is DFQATT, CDR2 SNEGSKA (reference sequence). This CDR3 spans 11 amino acids. Trimming pared 1 base from V and 9 bases from J, leaving 9 bases between. CDR3 sequence (DNA): TGCAGTGCTAGAGTCGGAACTCGCTACACCTTC. Amino acids: CSARVGTRYTF.

V usage is TRBV7-6 and J usage is TRBJ2-1; 8 bases are a match to TRBD2. V shed 1 base and J 3 bases; nucleotides not matched to a gene: 5. Germline assignment: CDR1 SGHVS and CDR2 FNYEAQ. This CDR3 is built from 16 residues. CDR3 sequence: CASSLGTSRGYNEQFF. CDR3 DNA: TGTGCCAGCAGCTTAGGGACTAGCAGGGGCTACAATGAGCAGTTCTTC.

The rearrangement uses TRBV12-3 or TRBV12-4 and TRBJ2-2; D not certain. The CDR3 is made up of 13 amino acids. The V end was cut by 0 bases, the J end by 4 bases, with 3 bases between. The CDR3: CASSLASTGELFF. The CDR3 region has the DNA TGTGCCAGCAGTTTAGCTAGCACCGGGGAGCTGTTTTTT.

Ten or more counts support this clonotype. The V gene is TRBV7-9, the J gene TRBJ2-3; 12 bases align to TRBD1. This CDR3 has 15 residues. The germline V gene encodes CDR1 SEHNR and CDR2 FQNEAQ (reference sequence). The V segment lost 6 bases and the J segment 6 bases; nucleotides outside the gene matches: 7. The CDR3 DNA follows: TGTGCCAGCAGTTCCGGGACAGGGGGCTGGGATACGCAGTATTTT. Its protein is CASSSGTGGWDTQYF.

This clonotype was detected a few times. The gene calls are TRBV20-1 and TRBJ1-5; unclear D gene. There are 12 residues in the CDR3. The V gene's germline CDR1 is DFQATT and CDR2 SNEGSKA (reference sequence). V lost 2 bases, J lost 2 bases, and 4 bases lay in between. The CDR3 DNA follows: TGCAGTGCTAGATCAGGCAATCAGCCCCAGCATTTT. This sequence encodes CSARSGNQPQHF.

Ten or more counts support this clonotype. The rearrangement joins TRBV19 to TRBJ2-7, with D perhaps matching TRBD2 (5 bases). CDR1 and CDR2 from the germline V gene are LNHDA and SQIVND (reference sequence). There are 14 residues in the CDR3. Between the trimmed V and J ends, which lost 6 bases and 6 bases, there was a span of 18 bases. This chain's CDR3 is CASSLTGVLGEQYF. CDR3 in DNA: TGTGCCAGTAGCCTAACCGGGGTTCTCGGCGAGCAGTACTTC. Full variable domain (missing parts from reference TRBV19 and TRBJ2-7): DGGITQSPKYLFRKEGQNVTLSCEQNLNHDAMYWYRQDPGQGLRLIYYSQIVNDFQKGDIAEGYSVSREKKESFPLTVTSAQKNPTAFYLCASSLTGVLGEQYFGPGTRLTVT.

The CDR3 sequence: CASSQEVTVLVYGYTF. The DNA of the CDR3 is TGCGCCAGCAGCCAAGAAGTTACCGTCCTCGTCTATGGCTACACCTTC. V gene TRBV4-1 combines with J gene TRBJ1-2; D remains ambiguous. Looked up from germline, CDR1 is MGHRA and CDR2 is YSYEKL. The CDR3 length is 16 residues. Trimming took 0 bases from V and 4 from J, leaving 15 bases between them.

This clonotype showed up just a few times. The rearrangement uses TRBV5-4 and TRBJ2-1; D ambiguous. This CDR3 region has 14 residues. V lost 3 bases and J 6 bases, leaving 13 bases between the germline ends. Looked up from germline, CDR1 is SGHNT and CDR2 is YYREEE (reference sequence). The CDR3 nucleotides are TGTGCCAGCAGCTCCCGGGCCCCAGCCAATGAGCAGTTCTTC. Translated, it gives CASSSRAPANEQFF.

This clonotype was seen a few times. CDR3 amino acids: CSARVRQGDYGYTF. CDR3 DNA: TGCAGTGCTAGAGTGCGACAGGGGGACTATGGCTACACCTTC. The chain has TRBV20-1 and TRBJ1-2, with 9 bases that match TRBD1. Germline V lookup: CDR1 DFQATT, CDR2 SNEGSKA (reference sequence). J was trimmed by 3 bases and V by 1 base; bases with no gene match: 3. This CDR3 is built from 14 residues.

This clonotype has ten or more counts. The rearrangement links TRBV2 to TRBJ1-5; D possibly corresponds to TRBD1 (5 bases). In germline, CDR1 is SNHLY, CDR2 FYNNEI. V dropped 7 bases and J dropped 6 bases, with 13 bases sitting between them. There are 13 residues in the CDR3. The CDR3 region is CASTREGIQPQHF. In DNA, the CDR3 is TGTGCCAGCACTCGGGAGGGGATTCAGCCCCAGCATTTT.

The chain combines TRBV12-3 or TRBV12-4 with TRBJ2-5; 8 bases agree with TRBD2. Germline trimming cut 5 bases from V and 2 bases from J; bases unmatched to any gene: 7. The CDR3 length is 15 residues. CDR3 region: CASSPREGKQETQYF. CDR3 DNA sequence: TGTGCCAGCAGTCCCCGGGAGGGGAAACAAGAGACCCAGTACTTC.

This chain connects TRBV19 to TRBJ1-5; perhaps TRBD1 as D (5 bases). The CDR3 length is 15 residues. Germline-derived CDR1 and CDR2 are LNHDA and SQIVND (reference sequence). V lost 9 bases, J lost 0 bases, and 15 bases lay in between. CDR3: CASTDIPYSNQPQHF. CDR3 bases: TGTGCCAGCACGGACATACCGTATAGCAATCAGCCCCAGCATTTT.